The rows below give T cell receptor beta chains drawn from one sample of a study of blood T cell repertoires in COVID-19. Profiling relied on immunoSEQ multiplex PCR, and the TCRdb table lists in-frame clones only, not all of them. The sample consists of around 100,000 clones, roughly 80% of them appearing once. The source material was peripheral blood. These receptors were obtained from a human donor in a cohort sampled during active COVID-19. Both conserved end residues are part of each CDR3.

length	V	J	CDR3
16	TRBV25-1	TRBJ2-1	CASSDPGPIDYNEQFF
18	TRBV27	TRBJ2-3	CASSLRLAGVLSTDTQYF
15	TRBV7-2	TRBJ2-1	CASSLAGPSYNEQFF
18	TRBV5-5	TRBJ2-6	CASSSWTGFSAGANVLTF
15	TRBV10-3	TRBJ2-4	CAISESVNRRDIQYF
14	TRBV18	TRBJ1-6	CASSRDRDHSPLHF
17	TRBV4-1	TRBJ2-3	CASSQGGTGPYTDTQYF
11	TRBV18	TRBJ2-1	CASSTYNEQFF
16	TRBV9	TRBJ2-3	CASSDTGTTSTDTQYF
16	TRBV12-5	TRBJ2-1	CASGFSAGGSYNEQFF
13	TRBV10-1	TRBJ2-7	CASVEPGLRWEYF
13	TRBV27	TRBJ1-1	CASSGTIFREAFF
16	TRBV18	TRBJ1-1	CASSPIQWETNTEAFF
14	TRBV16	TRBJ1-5	CASSPSRGNQPQHF
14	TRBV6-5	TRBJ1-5	CASSNGQGRQPQHF
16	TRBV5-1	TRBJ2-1	CASIRMPGQIYNEQFF
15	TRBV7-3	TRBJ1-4	CASSFLGTAGEKLFF
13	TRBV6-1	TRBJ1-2	CASMGVGLLGYTF
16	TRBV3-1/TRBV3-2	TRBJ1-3	CASSQSRVGTGNTIYF
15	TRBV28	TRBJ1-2	CASSPTGTRVFGYTF
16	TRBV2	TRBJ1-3	CASTGLGTGFGNTIYF
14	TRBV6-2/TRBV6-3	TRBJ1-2	CASSSRDSFDGYTF
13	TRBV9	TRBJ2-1	CASSVDSYNEQFF
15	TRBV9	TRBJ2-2	CASSWGDLGTGELFF
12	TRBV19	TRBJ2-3	CASSSSSDTQYF
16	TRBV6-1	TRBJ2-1	CASSGLTGTGINEQFF
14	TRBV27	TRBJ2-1	CASSLYGRADEQFF
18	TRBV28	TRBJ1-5	CASSQGVRTGASNQPQHF
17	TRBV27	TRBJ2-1	CASSWGTSGRIGNEQFF
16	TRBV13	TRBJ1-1	CASSFTGRRGNTEAFF
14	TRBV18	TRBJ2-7	CASSPREGSYEQYF
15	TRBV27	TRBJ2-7	CASSSRGGNSYEQYF
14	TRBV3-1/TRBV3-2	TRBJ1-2	CASSLELGGGGYTF
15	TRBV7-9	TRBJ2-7	CASSYRQGVSYEQYF
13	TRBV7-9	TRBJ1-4	CASSPPSNEKLFF
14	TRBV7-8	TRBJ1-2	CASALGQKNYGYTF
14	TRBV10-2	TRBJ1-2	CASSESREVYGYTF
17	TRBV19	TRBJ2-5	CASSTDYYYRGQETQYF
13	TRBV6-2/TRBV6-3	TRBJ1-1	CASSRAGETEAFF
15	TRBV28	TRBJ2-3	CASTSGLPSTDTQYF
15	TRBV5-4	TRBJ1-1	CASSASTGKKTEAFF
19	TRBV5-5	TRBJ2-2	CASSLKAQSSGRADGELFF
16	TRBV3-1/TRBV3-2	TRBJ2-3	CASSQDPLAGADTQYF
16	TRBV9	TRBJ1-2	CASRRDPPGQGGGYTF
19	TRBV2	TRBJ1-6	CASSPFSPTGGLRNSPLHF
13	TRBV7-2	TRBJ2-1	CASSLGPGDEQFF
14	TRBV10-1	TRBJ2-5	CASSARQGEETQYF
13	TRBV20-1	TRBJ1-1	CSASSGGNTEAFF
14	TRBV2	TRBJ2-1	CASRSLETSNEQFF
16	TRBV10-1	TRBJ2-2	CASSGLAGEITGELFF
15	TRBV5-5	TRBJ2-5	CASSQFTGEQETQYF
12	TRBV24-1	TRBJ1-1	CATSERGTEAFF
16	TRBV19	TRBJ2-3	CASSPQTGMNTDTQYF
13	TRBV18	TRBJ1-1	CASSPRESAEAFF
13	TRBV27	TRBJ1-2	CASSRDSPHSYTF